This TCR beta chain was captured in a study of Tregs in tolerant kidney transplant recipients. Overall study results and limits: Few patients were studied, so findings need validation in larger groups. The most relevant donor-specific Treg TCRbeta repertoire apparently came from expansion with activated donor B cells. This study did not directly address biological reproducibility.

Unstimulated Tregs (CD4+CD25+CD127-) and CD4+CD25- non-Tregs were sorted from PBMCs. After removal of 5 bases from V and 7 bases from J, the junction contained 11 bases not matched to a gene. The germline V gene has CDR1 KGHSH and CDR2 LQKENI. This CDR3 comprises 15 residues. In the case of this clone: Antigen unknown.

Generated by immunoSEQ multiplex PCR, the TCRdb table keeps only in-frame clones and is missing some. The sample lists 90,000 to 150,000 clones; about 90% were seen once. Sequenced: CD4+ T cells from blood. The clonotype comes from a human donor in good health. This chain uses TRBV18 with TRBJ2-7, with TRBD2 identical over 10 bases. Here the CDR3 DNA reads TGTGCCAGCTCATCCGCTAGCGGGAGATTTCGGGAGCAGTACTTC. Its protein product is CASSSASGRFREQYF.